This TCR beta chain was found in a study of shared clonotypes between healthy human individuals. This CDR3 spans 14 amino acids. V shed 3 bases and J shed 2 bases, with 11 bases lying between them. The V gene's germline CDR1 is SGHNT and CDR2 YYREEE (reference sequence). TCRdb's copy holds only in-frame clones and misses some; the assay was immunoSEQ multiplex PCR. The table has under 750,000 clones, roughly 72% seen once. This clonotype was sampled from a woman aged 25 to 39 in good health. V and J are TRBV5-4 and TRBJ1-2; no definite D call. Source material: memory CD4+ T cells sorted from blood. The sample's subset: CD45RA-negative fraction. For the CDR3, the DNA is TGTGCCAGCAGCTGGACCCACGGAAACTATGGCTACACCTTC. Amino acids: CASSWTHGNYGYTF.